The rows below give T cell receptor beta chains drawn from one sample of a study of blood T cell repertoires in COVID-19. This table comes from immunoSEQ multiplex PCR, and its TCRdb copy is limited to in-frame clones, with some not included. The sample records approximately 120,000 clones, over 60% being singletons. The sequenced sample consisted of peripheral blood. These TCRs come from a human donor in a cohort sampled during active or convalescent COVID-19. Each CDR3 is given with its conserved first and last residue. D genes are given only for firm matches. Not every row has a clone size; where given, it reads once, few, many or a size class.

abundance: .
j_gene: TRBJ1-4
v_gene: TRBV27
d_gene: .
CDR3nt: TGTGCCAGCAGTTCATCTACAGCAACTAATGAAAAACTGTTTTTT
CDR3aa: CASSSSTATNEKLFF

abundance: .
j_gene: TRBJ2-5
v_gene: TRBV2
d_gene: TRBD2
CDR3nt: TGTGCCAGCTCGACTAGCGGGAGTCAAGAGACCCAGTACTTC
CDR3aa: CASSTSGSQETQYF

abundance: .
j_gene: TRBJ1-5
v_gene: TRBV7-2
d_gene: .
CDR3nt: TGTGCCAGCAGCTTAGGAGGTTATACCAATCAGCCCCAGCATTTT
CDR3aa: CASSLGGYTNQPQHF

abundance: .
j_gene: TRBJ1-5
v_gene: TRBV11-2
d_gene: TRBD1
CDR3nt: TGTGCCAGCGGAACAGGGGTTGGACAGCCCCAGCATTTT
CDR3aa: CASGTGVGQPQHF

abundance: once
j_gene: TRBJ2-7
v_gene: TRBV14
d_gene: TRBD2
CDR3nt: TGTGCCAGCAGCGGACGAGGACTAGTCTTCCACGAGCAGTACTTC
CDR3aa: CASSGRGLVFHEQYF

abundance: few
j_gene: TRBJ1-2
v_gene: TRBV12-3/TRBV12-4
d_gene: .
CDR3nt: TGTGCCAGCAGTTCACCCCTATACTATGGCTACACCTTC
CDR3aa: CASSSPLYYGYTF

abundance: .
j_gene: TRBJ1-6
v_gene: TRBV6-5
d_gene: .
CDR3nt: TGTGCCAGCAGCCGGCAGGGGATTGATTCACCCCTCCACTTT
CDR3aa: CASSRQGIDSPLHF

abundance: .
j_gene: TRBJ2-7
v_gene: TRBV5-6
d_gene: .
CDR3nt: TGTGCCAGCAGCTTTAGCCTAGGCTCCTACGAGCAGTACTTC
CDR3aa: CASSFSLGSYEQYF

abundance: .
j_gene: TRBJ2-7
v_gene: TRBV2
d_gene: TRBD2
CDR3nt: TGTGCCAGCAGTAGGACAGGGTGGTTTCAAGGGACTAGCGGGAGCTACGAGCAGTACTTC
CDR3aa: CASSRTGWFQGTSGSYEQYF

abundance: once
j_gene: TRBJ2-7
v_gene: TRBV27
d_gene: TRBD2
CDR3nt: TGTGCCAGCAGTCCCGGACTAGCGGGTGTTTACGAGCAGTACTTC
CDR3aa: CASSPGLAGVYEQYF

abundance: .
j_gene: TRBJ1-2
v_gene: TRBV7-9
d_gene: .
CDR3nt: TGTGCCAGCAGCTTCCGGGAGGCTGGCTACACCTTC
CDR3aa: CASSFREAGYTF

abundance: .
j_gene: TRBJ2-7
v_gene: TRBV19
d_gene: TRBD1
CDR3nt: TGTGCCAGTAGTGCCACAGGGGCTATTTCCGAGCAGTACTTC
CDR3aa: CASSATGAISEQYF

abundance: .
j_gene: TRBJ2-5
v_gene: TRBV19
d_gene: TRBD2
CDR3nt: TGTGCCAGTAGTATCGGGCTAGCGGGGGCTGGGGAGACCCAGTACTTC
CDR3aa: CASSIGLAGAGETQYF

abundance: .
j_gene: TRBJ1-3
v_gene: TRBV4-3
d_gene: .
CDR3nt: TGCGCCAGCAGCCAATCCAGCCCAGGGAACTCTGGAAACACCATATATTTT
CDR3aa: CASSQSSPGNSGNTIYF

abundance: .
j_gene: TRBJ1-3
v_gene: TRBV7-2
d_gene: .
CDR3nt: TGTGCCAGCAGCTCCCAGGGAAGGTTGATGGCCTCTGGAAACACCATATATTTT
CDR3aa: CASSSQGRLMASGNTIYF

abundance: .
j_gene: TRBJ1-1
v_gene: TRBV29-1
d_gene: TRBD1
CDR3nt: TGCAGCGTTTTGACAGGGGAGAAAGCTTTCTTT
CDR3aa: CSVLTGEKAFF

abundance: few
j_gene: TRBJ2-4
v_gene: TRBV2
d_gene: .
CDR3nt: TGTGCCAGCACGGGACTGTCCAAAAACATTCAGTACTTC
CDR3aa: CASTGLSKNIQYF